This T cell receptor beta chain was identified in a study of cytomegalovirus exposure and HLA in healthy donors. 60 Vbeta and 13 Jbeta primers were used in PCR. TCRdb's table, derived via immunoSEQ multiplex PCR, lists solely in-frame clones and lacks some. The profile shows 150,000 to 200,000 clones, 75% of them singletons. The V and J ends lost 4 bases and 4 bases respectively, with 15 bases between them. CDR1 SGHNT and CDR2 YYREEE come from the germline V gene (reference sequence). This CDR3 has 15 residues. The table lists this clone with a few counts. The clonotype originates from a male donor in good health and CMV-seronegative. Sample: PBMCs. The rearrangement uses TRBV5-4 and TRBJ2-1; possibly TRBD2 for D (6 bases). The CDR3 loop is CASSVRELSYNEQFF. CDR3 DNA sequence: TGTGCCAGCAGCGTTCGGGAGCTCTCATACAATGAGCAGTTCTTC.